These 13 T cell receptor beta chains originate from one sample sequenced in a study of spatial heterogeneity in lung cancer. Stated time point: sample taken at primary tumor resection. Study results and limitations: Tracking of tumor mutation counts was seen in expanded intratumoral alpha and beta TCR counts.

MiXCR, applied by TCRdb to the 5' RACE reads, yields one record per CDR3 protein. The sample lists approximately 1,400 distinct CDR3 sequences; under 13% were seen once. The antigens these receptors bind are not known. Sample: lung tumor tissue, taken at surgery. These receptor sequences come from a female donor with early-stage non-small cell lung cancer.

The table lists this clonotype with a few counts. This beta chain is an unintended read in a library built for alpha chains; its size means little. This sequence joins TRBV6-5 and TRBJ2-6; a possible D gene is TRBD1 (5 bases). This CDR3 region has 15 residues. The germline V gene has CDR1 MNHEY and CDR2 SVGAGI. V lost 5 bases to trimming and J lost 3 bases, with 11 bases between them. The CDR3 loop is CASSRRVDGANVLTF. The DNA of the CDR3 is TGTGCCAGCAGTCGCAGGGTAGATGGGGCCAACGTCCTGACTTTC.

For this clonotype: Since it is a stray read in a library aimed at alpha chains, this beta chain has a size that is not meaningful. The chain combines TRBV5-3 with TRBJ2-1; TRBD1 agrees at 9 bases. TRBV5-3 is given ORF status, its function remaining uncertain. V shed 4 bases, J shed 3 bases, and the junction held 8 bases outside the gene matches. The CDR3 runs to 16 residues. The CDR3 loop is CARSDIPGQGYNEQFF. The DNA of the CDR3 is TGTGCCAGAAGCGATATTCCGGGACAGGGCTACAATGAGCAGTTCTTC.

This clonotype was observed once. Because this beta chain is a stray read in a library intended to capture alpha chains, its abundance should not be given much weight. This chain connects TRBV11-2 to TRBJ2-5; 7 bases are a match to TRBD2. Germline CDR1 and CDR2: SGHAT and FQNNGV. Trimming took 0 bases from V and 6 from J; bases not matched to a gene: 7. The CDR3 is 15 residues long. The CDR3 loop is CASSLELARKQTQYF. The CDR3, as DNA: TGTGCCAGCAGCTTAGAACTAGCGAGGAAACAGACCCAGTACTTC.

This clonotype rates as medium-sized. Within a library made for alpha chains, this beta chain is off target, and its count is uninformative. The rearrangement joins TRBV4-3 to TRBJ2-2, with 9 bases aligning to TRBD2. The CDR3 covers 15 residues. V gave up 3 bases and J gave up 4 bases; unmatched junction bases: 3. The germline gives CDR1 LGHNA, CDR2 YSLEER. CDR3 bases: TGCGCCAGCAGCCAGGGACTAGCTACCACCGGGGAGCTGTTTTTT. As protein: CASSQGLATTGELFF.

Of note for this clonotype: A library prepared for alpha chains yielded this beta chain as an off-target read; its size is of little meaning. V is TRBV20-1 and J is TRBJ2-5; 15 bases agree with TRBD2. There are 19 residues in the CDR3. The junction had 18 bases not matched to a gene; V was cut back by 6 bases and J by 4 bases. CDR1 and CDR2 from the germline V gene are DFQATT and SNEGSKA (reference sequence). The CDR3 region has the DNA TGCAGTGCCCCAGCCGGGACTAGCGGGGGGCCCGGGCGGGGAGAGACCCAGTACTTC. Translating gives CSAPAGTSGGPGRGETQYF.

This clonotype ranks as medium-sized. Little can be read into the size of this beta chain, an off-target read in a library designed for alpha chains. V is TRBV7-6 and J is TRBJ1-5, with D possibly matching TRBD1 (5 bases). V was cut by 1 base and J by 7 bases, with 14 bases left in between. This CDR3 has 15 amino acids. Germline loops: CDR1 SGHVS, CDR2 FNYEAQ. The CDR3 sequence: CASSLVAGSNQPQHF. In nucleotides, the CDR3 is TGTGCCAGCAGCTTAGTGGCAGGGTCCAACCAGCCCCAGCATTTT.

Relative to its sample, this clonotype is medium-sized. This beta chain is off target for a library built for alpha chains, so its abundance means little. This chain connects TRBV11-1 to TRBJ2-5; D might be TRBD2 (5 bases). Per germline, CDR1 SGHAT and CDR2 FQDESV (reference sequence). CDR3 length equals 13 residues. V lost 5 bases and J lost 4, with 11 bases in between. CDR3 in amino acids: CASSPPGLETQYF. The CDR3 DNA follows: TGTGCCAGCAGCCCCCCCGGACTAGAGACCCAGTACTTC.

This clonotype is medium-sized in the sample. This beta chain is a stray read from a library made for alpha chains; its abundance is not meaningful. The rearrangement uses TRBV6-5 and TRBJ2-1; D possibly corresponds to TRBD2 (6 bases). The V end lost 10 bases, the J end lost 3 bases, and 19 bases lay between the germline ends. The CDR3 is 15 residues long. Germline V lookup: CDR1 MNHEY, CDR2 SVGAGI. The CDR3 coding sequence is TGTGCCACCCCCAAACTAGCATCCTACTACAATGAGCAGTTCTTC. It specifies CATPKLASYYNEQFF.

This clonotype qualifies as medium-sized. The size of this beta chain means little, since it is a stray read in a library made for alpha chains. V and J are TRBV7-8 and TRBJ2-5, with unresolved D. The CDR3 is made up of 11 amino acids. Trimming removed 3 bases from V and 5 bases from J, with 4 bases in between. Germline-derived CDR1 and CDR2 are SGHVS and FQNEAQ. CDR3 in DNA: TGTGCCAGCAGCTTCCAGGAGACCCAGTACTTC. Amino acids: CASSFQETQYF. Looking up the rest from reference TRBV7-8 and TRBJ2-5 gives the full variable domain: GAGVSQSPRYKVAKRGQDVALRCDPISGHVSLFWYQQALGQGPEFLTYFQNEAQLDKSGLPSDRFFAERPEGSVSTLKIQRTQQEDSAVYLCASSFQETQYFGPGTRLLVL.

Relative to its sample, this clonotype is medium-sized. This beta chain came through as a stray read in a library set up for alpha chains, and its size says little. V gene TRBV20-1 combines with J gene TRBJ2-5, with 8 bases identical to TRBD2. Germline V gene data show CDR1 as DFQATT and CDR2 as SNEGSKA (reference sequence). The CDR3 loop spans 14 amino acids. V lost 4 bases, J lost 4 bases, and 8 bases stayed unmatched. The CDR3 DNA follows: TGCAGTGCTAAGCGACTAGCGAGGGGAGAGACCCAGTACTTC. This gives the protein CSAKRLARGETQYF.

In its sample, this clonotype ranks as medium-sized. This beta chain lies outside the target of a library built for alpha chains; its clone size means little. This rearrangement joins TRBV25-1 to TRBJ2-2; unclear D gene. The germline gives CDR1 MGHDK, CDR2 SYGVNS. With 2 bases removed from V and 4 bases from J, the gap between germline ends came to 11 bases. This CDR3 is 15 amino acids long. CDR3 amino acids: CASSENRQVTGELFF. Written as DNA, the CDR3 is TGTGCCAGCAGTGAAAACCGTCAGGTCACCGGGGAGCTGTTTTTT. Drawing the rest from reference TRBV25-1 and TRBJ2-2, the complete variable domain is EADIYQTPRYLVIGTGKKITLECSQTMGHDKMYWYQQDPGMELHLIHYSYGVNSTEKGDLSSESTVSRIRTEHFPLTLESARPSHTSQYLCASSENRQVTGELFFGEGSRLTVL.

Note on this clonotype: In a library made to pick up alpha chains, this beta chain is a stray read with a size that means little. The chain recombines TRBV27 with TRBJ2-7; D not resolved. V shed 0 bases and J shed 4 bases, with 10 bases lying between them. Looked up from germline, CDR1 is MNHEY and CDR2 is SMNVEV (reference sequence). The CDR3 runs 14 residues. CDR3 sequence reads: CASSLSLSLYEQYF. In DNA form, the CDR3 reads TGTGCCAGCAGTTTATCGCTATCCCTATACGAGCAGTACTTC.

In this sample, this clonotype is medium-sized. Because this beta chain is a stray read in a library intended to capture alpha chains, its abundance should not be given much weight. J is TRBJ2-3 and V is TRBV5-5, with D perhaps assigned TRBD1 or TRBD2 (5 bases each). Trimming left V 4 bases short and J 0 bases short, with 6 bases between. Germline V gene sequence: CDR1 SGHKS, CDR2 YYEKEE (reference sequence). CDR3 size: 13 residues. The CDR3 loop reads CASSEGSTDTQYF. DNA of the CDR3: TGTGCCAGCAGCGAGGGGAGCACAGATACGCAGTATTTT.